The clone carrying this TCR beta chain occurred a few times. The antigen is not known. The data were taken from a study of cytomegalovirus exposure and HLA in healthy donors. Overall study results and limits: TCR beta V- and J-gene trimming was later associated with a missense DCLRE1C variant.

Use of 60 Vbeta and 13 Jbeta primers characterized the PCR. TCRdb's table, derived via immunoSEQ multiplex PCR, lists solely in-frame clones and lacks some. There are over 150,000 clones in the sample; just under 75% occur only once, and about 4.8% lies in the top ten. The sequence derives from a man in his thirties or forties in good health and CMV-seropositive. Sequencing used PBMCs.

The CDR3 nucleotides are TGCGCCAGCAGCCAACCTGGGAGCTACGAGCAGTACTTC. It codes for CASSQPGSYEQYF. J is TRBJ2-5 and V is TRBV4-3, with D maybe TRBD2 (5 bases). The J call may be wrong; the DNA end is better matched by TRBJ2-7. Germline V gene lookup returns CDR1 LGHNA and CDR2 YSLEER. The CDR3 totals 13 residues.